Listed below are T cell receptor beta chains from one sample, sequenced in a study of CD8 T cells in Susac syndrome. Each CDR3 protein gets one entry after TCRdb re-called the immunoSEQ multiplex PCR reads with MiXCR. The sample has around 170,000 distinct CDR3 sequences; more than 90% are singletons. Sequences were obtained from CD4+ T cells from PBMCs. These receptors were collected from a human donor with Susac syndrome. Each CDR3 is given with its conserved first and last residue. Each record gives: J gene, D gene, V gene, clone size, CDR3 protein, CDR3 DNA. The D gene is left open where the match is weak. Expanded clones get a size class; other rows say once, few or many, or leave the size out.

TRBJ1-1,-,TRBV19,-,CASSAQGLRNTEAFF,TGTGCCAGTAGTGCTCAGGGGCTAAGGAACACTGAAGCTTTCTTT
TRBJ1-1,-,TRBV6-5,-,CASSRSERAFF,TGTGCCAGCAGTCGTTCCGAAAGAGCTTTCTTT
TRBJ1-5,-,TRBV28,-,CASELLRSQPQHF,TGTGCCAGCGAACTATTAAGGAGTCAGCCCCAGCATTTT
TRBJ1-5,-,TRBV30,-,CAWSVRDSNQPQHF,TGTGCCTGGAGTGTACGGGACAGCAATCAGCCCCAGCATTTT
TRBJ1-6,TRBD1,TRBV25-1,-,CASSDRGISYNSPLHF,TGTGCCAGCAGTGACAGGGGGATTTCCTATAATTCACCCCTCCACTTT
TRBJ2-5,-,TRBV7-8,-,CASSASRVGTGEKTQYF,TGTGCCAGCAGCGCGAGCCGGGTTGGCACAGGAGAGAAGACCCAGTACTTC
TRBJ2-2,-,TRBV7-7,-,CASSYSNTGELFF,TGTGCTAGCAGCTATTCAAACACCGGGGAGCTGTTTTTT
TRBJ1-2,-,TRBV7-2,-,CASSSNFQGGYGYTF,TGTGCCAGCAGCTCGAACTTCCAGGGAGGGTATGGCTACACCTTC
TRBJ2-5,-,TRBV11-3,once,CASSSWADSRETQYF,TGTGCCAGCAGCTCGTGGGCTGACAGTCGAGAGACCCAGTACTTC
TRBJ2-5,-,TRBV7-6,-,CASSSGGYQETQYF,TGTGCCAGCAGTTCAGGTGGCTACCAAGAGACCCAGTACTTC
TRBJ2-1,-,TRBV20-1,-,CSAGNEQFF,TGCAGTGCGGGGAATGAGCAGTTCTTC
TRBJ2-7,-,TRBV4-1,-,CASSRLWSPYEQYF,TGCGCCAGCAGCCGTTTGTGGTCCCCCTACGAGCAGTACTTC
TRBJ1-5,TRBD1,TRBV5-1,-,CASSAGDRGNQPQHF,TGCGCCAGCAGCGCCGGGGACAGGGGAAATCAGCCCCAGCATTTT
TRBJ2-7,TRBD1,TRBV7-3,once,CASSPRTGQGFEQYF,TGTGCCAGCAGCCCAAGAACGGGACAGGGTTTCGAGCAGTACTTC
TRBJ1-1,-,TRBV30,once,CAWSLRGPFF,TGTGCCTGGAGTTTGCGCGGACCTTTCTTT
TRBJ2-7,-,TRBV7-2,-,CASSQPGFSYEQYF,TGTGCCAGCAGCCAACCAGGGTTTTCCTACGAGCAGTACTTC
TRBJ2-3,-,TRBV30,once,CAWRRDNSRDISADTQYF,TGTGCCTGGCGACGAGACAATTCCCGGGACATATCGGCAGATACGCAGTATTTT
TRBJ1-5,-,TRBV3-1,-,CASSQGQGGGQPQHF,TGTGCCAGCAGCCAAGGGCAGGGTGGGGGTCAGCCCCAGCATTTT
TRBJ2-7,-,TRBV29-1,-,CSVEGAGVSIDEQYF,TGCAGCGTTGAGGGGGCGGGAGTCTCAATCGACGAGCAGTACTTC
TRBJ2-1,-,TRBV6-1,-,CASTQSTGRTYNEQFF,TGTGCCAGCACCCAATCGACAGGCCGGACCTACAATGAGCAGTTCTTC
TRBJ2-7,TRBD1,TRBV25-1,-,CASSESGGAFEQYF,TGTGCCAGCAGTGAGTCAGGGGGCGCATTCGAGCAGTACTTC
TRBJ1-2,TRBD1,TRBV3-1,-,CASSQEARQGAIGYTF,TGTGCCAGCAGCCAAGAGGCGCGACAGGGGGCAATCGGCTACACCTTC
TRBJ2-2,TRBD1,TRBV5-4,-,CASRPTGGANTGELFF,TGTGCCAGCAGACCTACAGGGGGCGCGAACACCGGGGAGCTGTTTTTT
TRBJ1-2,-,TRBV4-1,-,CASSQQEGSAGYTF,TGCGCCAGCAGCCAACAAGAGGGGAGTGCTGGCTACACCTTC
TRBJ2-5,-,TRBV30,-,CAWSDVGETQYF,TGTGCCTGGAGTGACGTGGGAGAGACCCAGTACTTC
TRBJ2-3,-,TRBV20-1,-,CSARGFIGGTSTDTQYF,TGCAGTGCTAGAGGCTTCATCGGGGGTACTAGCACAGATACGCAGTATTTT
TRBJ2-7,TRBD1,TRBV20-1,-,CSARDPGGWYEQYF,TGCAGTGCTAGAGATCCAGGGGGTTGGTACGAGCAGTACTTC
TRBJ1-1,-,TRBV6-1,-,CASSEQGAERGFF,TGTGCCAGCAGTGAACAGGGAGCCGAACGTGGTTTCTTT
TRBJ2-2,-,TRBV4-2,-,CASSQEDRRGNTGELFF,TGTGCCAGCAGCCAAGAGGATCGGCGGGGCAACACCGGGGAGCTGTTTTTT
TRBJ2-3,-,TRBV20-1,-,CSFRGPWSTDTQYF,TGCAGTTTTAGAGGACCCTGGAGCACAGATACGCAGTATTTT
TRBJ2-2,TRBD2,TRBV6-1,-,CASSATSGANTGELFF,TGTGCCAGCAGTGCCACTAGCGGGGCGAACACCGGGGAGCTGTTTTTT
TRBJ2-1,TRBD1,TRBV6-6,-,CASSLQGYNEQFF,TGTGCCAGCAGTTTACAGGGGTACAATGAGCAGTTCTTC
TRBJ2-1,-,TRBV6-6,-,CASGGPGFKSNEQFF,TGTGCCAGCGGGGGCCCCGGGTTTAAGAGCAATGAGCAGTTCTTC
TRBJ1-3,-,TRBV4-1,-,CASSQEGTSGNTIYF,TGCGCCAGCAGCCAAGAGGGGACAAGCGGAAACACCATATATTTT
TRBJ1-2,-,TRBV2,-,CASSEFFALYGYTF,TGTGCCAGCAGTGAATTTTTCGCCCTGTATGGCTACACCTTC
TRBJ2-4,TRBD1,TRBV4-2,-,CASSQGPQGDAAKNIQYF,TGTGCCAGCAGCCAAGGCCCCCAGGGGGATGCGGCCAAAAACATTCAGTACTTC
TRBJ1-2,-,TRBV6-6,-,CASSYTTDYGYTF,TGTGCCAGCAGTTATACTACGGACTATGGCTACACCTTC
TRBJ2-5,TRBD1,TRBV28,-,CASRSQGVYQETQYF,TGTGCCAGCAGATCACAGGGGGTGTACCAAGAGACCCAGTACTTC